The 14 T cell receptor beta chains below all came from one sample that was sequenced in a study of cytomegalovirus exposure and HLA in healthy donors. The assay was immunoSEQ multiplex PCR, and TCRdb's table has in-frame clones only and misses some. The sample has about 150,000 clones, 86% seen once. Sequenced sample: PBMCs. All receptors come from a human donor in good health.

The chain uses TRBV10-3 and TRBJ1-4; D gene uncertain. The length of the CDR3 is 16 residues. V was trimmed by 4 bases and J by 1 base, leaving 13 bases between them. CDR1 ENHRY and CDR2 SYGVKD come from the germline V gene. The CDR3 DNA follows: TGTGCCATCAGTGCCTCTTCCGGGATAACTAATGAAAAACTGTTTTTT. Translating gives CAISASSGITNEKLFF.

The V call is TRBV7-2, the J call TRBJ2-5; D gene unclear. The germline V and J ends were trimmed by 4 bases and 4 bases, with 7 bases remaining between them. The CDR3 covers 12 residues. Germline V CDR1 and CDR2: SGHTA, FQGNSA. For the CDR3, the DNA is TGTGCCAGCAGCTCATACGGAGAGACCCAGTACTTC. It specifies CASSSYGETQYF.

The rearrangement joins TRBV27 to TRBJ1-1; D possibly corresponds to TRBD1 (6 bases). The CDR3 is 13 residues long. V dropped 3 bases and J dropped 3 bases, with 8 bases sitting between them. Germline V CDR1 and CDR2: MNHEY, SMNVEV (reference sequence). CDR3 protein: CASSFKGDTEAFF. As DNA, the CDR3 is TGTGCCAGCAGTTTTAAGGGGGACACTGAAGCTTTCTTT.

The chain combines TRBV5-1 with TRBJ1-3, with a possible D match to TRBD1 (5 bases). Germline lookup yields CDR1 SGHRS and CDR2 YFSETQ. The CDR3 is made up of 16 amino acids. Trimming removed 0 bases at V and 3 bases at J, with 13 bases between. CDR3 in DNA: TGCGCCAGCAGCTTGGGGGGCAGCACGGGTGGAAACACCATATATTTT. It yields the protein CASSLGGSTGGNTIYF.

The chain recombines TRBV27 with TRBJ1-1, with 8 bases lining up with TRBD1. V lost 3 bases, J lost 3 bases, and 6 bases stayed unmatched. There are 15 residues in the CDR3. Looked up from germline, CDR1 is MNHEY and CDR2 is SMNVEV (reference sequence). CDR3 bases: TGTGCCAGCAGTTTGTCGGGACAGGTTTACACTGAAGCTTTCTTT. It translates to CASSLSGQVYTEAFF.

V is TRBV19 and J is TRBJ2-7; D gene unclear. V was clipped by 2 bases and J by 1 base, with 12 bases between them. The CDR3 runs to 15 residues. Per germline, CDR1 LNHDA and CDR2 SQIVND (reference sequence). The DNA of the CDR3 is TGTGCCAGTAGTATATCAGTACGTCTTTCCTACGAGCAGTACTTC. This gives the protein CASSISVRLSYEQYF. The variable domain in full, with the rest retrieved from reference TRBV19 and TRBJ2-7, is DGGITQSPKYLFRKEGQNVTLSCEQNLNHDAMYWYRQDPGQGLRLIYYSQIVNDFQKGDIAEGYSVSREKKESFPLTVTSAQKNPTAFYLCASSISVRLSYEQYFGPGTRLTVT.

This chain joins TRBV27 and TRBJ2-3; D gene uncertain. Germline V lookup: CDR1 MNHEY, CDR2 SMNVEV (reference sequence). Trimming cost V 1 base and J 1 base, with 6 bases left between them. This CDR3 contains 14 residues. The CDR3 sequence is CASSLYPGTDTQYF. CDR3 nucleotide sequence: TGTGCCAGCAGTTTATACCCGGGCACAGATACGCAGTATTTT.

This chain links TRBV27 with TRBJ2-1; TRBD1 is a possible D gene (5 bases). Germline V gene sequence: CDR1 MNHEY, CDR2 SMNVEV (reference sequence). This CDR3 region has 13 residues. V was trimmed by 7 bases and J by 0 bases, leaving 7 bases between them. This CDR3 reads CASTDSSYNEQFF. The DNA for the CDR3 is TGTGCCAGCACCGACAGCTCCTACAATGAGCAGTTCTTC.

This chain links TRBV27 with TRBJ2-7; 8 bases are a match to TRBD2. V trimming: 4 bases; J trimming: 3 bases; junction bases outside the gene matches: 8. The CDR3 covers 15 residues. Germline assignment: CDR1 MNHEY and CDR2 SMNVEV (reference sequence). The CDR3 DNA is TGTGCCAGCAGTTCCCGGGGGGGCAGATTCTACGAGCAGTACTTC. Residues: CASSSRGGRFYEQYF.

The chain's CDR3 is CASRPTGTGELFF. The CDR3 DNA reads as TGTGCCAGCAGACCCACAGGGACCGGGGAGCTGTTTTTT. The chain uses TRBV6-5 and TRBJ2-2, with D maybe TRBD1 (6 bases). Germline CDR1 and CDR2: MNHEY and SVGAGI. The V and J ends lost 6 bases and 5 bases respectively, with 10 bases between them. The CDR3 consists of 13 residues.

CDR3 DNA: TGTGCCAGTCGCTTCGGGACAGGGGATCGCTACACCTTC. It translates to CASRFGTGDRYTF. The V gene is TRBV19, the J gene TRBJ1-2; 10 bases are a match to TRBD1. Germline lookup yields CDR1 LNHDA and CDR2 SQIVND (reference sequence). CDR3 length equals 13 residues. J was trimmed by 9 bases and V by 8 bases; bases with no gene match: 9.

V and J are TRBV13 and TRBJ2-1; 7 nucleotides line up with TRBD2. Trimming at V came to 6 bases and at J to 6 bases, leaving 11 bases not matched to a gene. The CDR3 runs 15 residues. Per germline, CDR1 PRHDT and CDR2 FYEKMQ (reference sequence). Here the CDR3 reads CASSLGGGVINEQFF. The CDR3 region has the DNA TGTGCCAGCAGTTTGGGCGGGGGTGTCATCAATGAGCAGTTCTTC.

The chain employs TRBV30 and TRBJ2-1; D is possibly TRBD2 (5 bases). Germline V gives CDR1 GTSNPN, CDR2 SVGIG (reference sequence). The CDR3 has 11 amino acids. The V end lost 0 bases, the J end lost 14 bases, and 11 bases lay between the germline ends. This CDR3 reads CAWSVGLAKFF. The CDR3 nucleotides are TGTGCCTGGAGTGTAGGGCTAGCTAAGTTCTTC.

Only one count was recorded for this clone. The CDR3 here is CSVAPLTSPILMNEQFF. CDR3 DNA sequence: TGCAGCGTTGCACCCCTAACTAGCCCCATCCTTATGAATGAGCAGTTCTTC. The V call is TRBV29-1, the J call TRBJ2-1; maybe TRBD2 (6 bases). The CDR3 extends over 17 amino acids. Trimming took off 4 bases at V and 7 bases at J, with 26 bases between the two ends. CDR1 and CDR2 (germline): SQVTM, ANQGSEA.